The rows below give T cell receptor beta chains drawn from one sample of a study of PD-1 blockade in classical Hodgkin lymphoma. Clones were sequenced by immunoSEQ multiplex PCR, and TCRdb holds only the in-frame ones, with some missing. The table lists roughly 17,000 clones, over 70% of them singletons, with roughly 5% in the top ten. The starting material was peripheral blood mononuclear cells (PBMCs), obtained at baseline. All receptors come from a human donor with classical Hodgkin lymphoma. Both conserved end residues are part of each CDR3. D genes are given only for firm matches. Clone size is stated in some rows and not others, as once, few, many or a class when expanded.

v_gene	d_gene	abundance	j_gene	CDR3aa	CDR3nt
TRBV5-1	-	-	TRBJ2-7	CASSPGGSSYEQYF	TGCGCCAGCAGTCCCGGGGGAAGCTCCTACGAGCAGTACTTC
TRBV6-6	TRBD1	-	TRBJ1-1	CASSYVSQGAFF	TGTGCCAGCAGTTACGTATCACAGGGGGCTTTCTTT
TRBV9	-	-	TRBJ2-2	CASSVGGIPGELFF	TGTGCCAGCAGCGTAGGTGGGATCCCCGGGGAGCTGTTTTTT
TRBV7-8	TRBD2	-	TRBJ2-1	CASSPYRTSGRVASGEYNEQFF	TGTGCCAGCAGCCCCTACCGGACTAGCGGGAGGGTAGCGTCGGGGGAGTACAATGAGCAGTTCTTC
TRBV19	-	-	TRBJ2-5	CASSTRAIGAQYF	TGTGCCAGTAGTACGAGGGCAATAGGTGCCCAGTACTTC
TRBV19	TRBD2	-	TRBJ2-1	CASSMSGGLYNEQFF	TGTGCCAGTAGTATGAGCGGGGGATTATACAATGAGCAGTTCTTC
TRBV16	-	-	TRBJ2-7	CASSPNRATYEQYF	TGTGCCAGCAGCCCTAATAGGGCCACCTACGAGCAGTACTTC
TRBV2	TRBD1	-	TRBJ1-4	CASRGQAFYSNEKLFF	TGTGCCAGCAGGGGACAGGCCTTCTATTCTAATGAAAAACTGTTTTTT
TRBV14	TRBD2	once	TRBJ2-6	CASSRSRTSGSPGANVLTF	TGTGCCAGCAGCCGTTCCCGGACTAGCGGCAGCCCAGGGGCCAACGTCCTGACTTTC
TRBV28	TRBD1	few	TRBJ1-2	CASSFSPRTGHYGYTF	TGTGCCAGCAGTTTTTCCCCACGGACAGGACACTATGGCTACACCTTC
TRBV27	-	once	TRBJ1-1	CASSYGGANTEAFF	TGTGCCAGCAGTTATGGGGGCGCGAACACTGAAGCTTTCTTT
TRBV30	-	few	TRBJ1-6	CAWSADTGISPLHF	TGTGCCTGGAGTGCTGATACAGGGATTTCACCCCTCCACTTT
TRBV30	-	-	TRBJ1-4	CAWSVFRGQKLFF	TGTGCCTGGAGTGTTTTTCGGGGACAAAAACTGTTTTTT
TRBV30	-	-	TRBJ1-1	CAWSVRAGTFRAFF	TGTGCCTGGAGTGTACGGGCCGGGACTTTCAGGGCTTTCTTT
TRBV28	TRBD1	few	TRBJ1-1	CASSLLDRILNTEAFF	TGTGCCAGCAGTTTATTGGACAGGATTTTGAACACTGAAGCTTTCTTT
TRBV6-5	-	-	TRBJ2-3	CASSSTIMPTDTQYF	TGTGCCAGCAGTTCCACTATTATGCCCACAGATACGCAGTATTTT
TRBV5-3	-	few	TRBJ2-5	CARSPYPPEETQYF	TGTGCCAGAAGCCCGTACCCCCCCGAAGAGACCCAGTACTTC
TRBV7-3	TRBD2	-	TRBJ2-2	CASSSLGLAGVLTGELFF	TGTGCCAGCAGCTCGCTCGGACTAGCGGGAGTTTTGACCGGGGAGCTGTTTTTT
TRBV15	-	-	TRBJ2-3	CATSSTGYRTDTQYF	TGTGCCACCAGCAGCACAGGGTACCGCACAGATACGCAGTATTTT
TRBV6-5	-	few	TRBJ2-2	CASSYRVSAGELFF	TGTGCCAGCAGTTATCGAGTCTCGGCCGGGGAGCTGTTTTTT
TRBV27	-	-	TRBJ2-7	CASSLYSGFAYEQYF	TGTGCCAGCAGTTTATATAGCGGATTCGCCTACGAGCAGTACTTC
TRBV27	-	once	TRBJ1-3	CASSLSGRGGNTIYF	TGTGCCAGCAGTTTATCCGGCAGGGGCGGAAACACCATATATTTT
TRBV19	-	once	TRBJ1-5	CASSIDRDNQPQHF	TGTGCCAGTAGTATAGATAGGGACAATCAGCCCCAGCATTTT
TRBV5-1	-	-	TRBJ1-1	CASSLGVGWMNTEAFF	TGCGCCAGCAGCTTGGGGGTAGGGTGGATGAACACTGAAGCTTTCTTT
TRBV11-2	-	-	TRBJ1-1	CASSVRQRTEAFF	TGTGCCAGCAGCGTGCGACAACGGACTGAAGCTTTCTTT
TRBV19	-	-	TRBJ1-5	CASSLPGQGGQPQHF	TGTGCCAGTAGTCTTCCGGGTCAGGGTGGACAGCCCCAGCATTTT
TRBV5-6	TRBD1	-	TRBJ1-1	CASSWQGAMTEAFF	TGTGCCAGCAGCTGGCAGGGGGCGATGACTGAAGCTTTCTTT
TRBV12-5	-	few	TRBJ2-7	CASGLIGPNYEQYF	TGTGCTAGTGGTTTGATCGGCCCCAATTACGAGCAGTACTTC
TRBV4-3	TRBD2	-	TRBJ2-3	CASSQVYLEASGGTDTQYF	TGCGCCAGCAGCCAAGTGTATTTGGAGGCTAGCGGGGGAACAGATACGCAGTATTTT
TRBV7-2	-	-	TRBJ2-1	CASSFSQGKVGNEQFF	TGTGCCAGCAGCTTTTCTCAGGGCAAGGTTGGCAATGAGCAGTTCTTC
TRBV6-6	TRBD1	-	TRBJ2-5	CASSTTTGGASETQYF	TGTGCCAGCAGTACTACGACAGGGGGAGCATCGGAGACCCAGTACTTC
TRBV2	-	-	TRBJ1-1	CASSEGGEHTEAFF	TGTGCCAGCAGTGAAGGGGGCGAGCACACTGAAGCTTTCTTT
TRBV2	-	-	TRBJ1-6	CASSDPGAAYSNSPLHF	TGTGCCAGCAGTGACCCCGGGGCCGCCTATAGTAATTCACCCCTCCACTTT
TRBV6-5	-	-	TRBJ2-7	CASSYVGAYEQYF	TGTGCCAGCAGTTACGTGGGGGCCTACGAGCAGTACTTC
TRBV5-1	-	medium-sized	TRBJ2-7	CASSLERAEEGYEQYF	TGCGCCAGCAGCTTGGAACGCGCAGAGGAGGGATACGAGCAGTACTTC
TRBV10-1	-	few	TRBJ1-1	CASSESTEQANIEGAFF	TGCGCCAGCAGTGAGTCGACTGAGCAGGCCAACATTGAAGGAGCTTTCTTT
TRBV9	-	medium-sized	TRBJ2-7	CASSVAGGAAYEQYF	TGTGCCAGCAGCGTAGCAGGCGGGGCCGCCTACGAGCAGTACTTC
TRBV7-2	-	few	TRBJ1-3	CASSLDTGNTIYF	TGTGCCAGCAGCCTCGATACTGGAAACACCATATATTTT
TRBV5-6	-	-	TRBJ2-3	CASSLEAGWGPDTQYF	TGTGCCAGCAGCTTGGAGGCGGGCTGGGGTCCGGATACGCAGTATTTT
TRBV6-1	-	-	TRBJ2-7	CASKTRYEQYF	TGTGCCAGCAAAACGAGGTACGAGCAGTACTTC
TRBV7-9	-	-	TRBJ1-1	CASSLTNTEAFF	TGTGCCAGCAGCCTTACGAACACTGAAGCTTTCTTT
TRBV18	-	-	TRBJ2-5	CASSPVWQEETQYF	TGTGCCAGCTCACCGGTTTGGCAGGAAGAGACCCAGTACTTC
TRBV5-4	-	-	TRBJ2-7	CASSLSLDYEQYF	TGTGCCAGCAGCTTGAGTTTGGACTACGAGCAGTACTTC
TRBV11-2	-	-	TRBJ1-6	CASSFGPRTESPLHF	TGTGCCAGCAGCTTTGGGCCTAGGACAGAGTCACCCCTCCACTTT
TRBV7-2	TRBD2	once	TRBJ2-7	CASRFSGGYEQYF	TGTGCCAGCAGATTTAGCGGGGGATACGAGCAGTACTTC
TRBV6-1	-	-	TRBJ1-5	CASSGPASNQPQHF	TGTGCCAGCAGTGGGCCCGCTTCCAATCAGCCCCAGCATTTT
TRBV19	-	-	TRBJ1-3	CASSPDFSGNTIYF	TGTGCCTCCTCGCCCGATTTCTCTGGAAACACCATATATTTT
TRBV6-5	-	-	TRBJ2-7	CASSYGGGSYEQYF	TGTGCCAGCAGTTACGGGGGGGGCAGTTACGAGCAGTACTTC
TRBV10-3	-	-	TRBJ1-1	CAISESMAGREGMNTEAFF	TGTGCCATCAGTGAGTCGATGGCAGGACGGGAGGGCATGAACACTGAAGCTTTCTTT
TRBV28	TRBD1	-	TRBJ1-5	CASSLGQRGNQPQHF	TGTGCCAGCAGCCTGGGACAGAGGGGCAATCAGCCCCAGCATTTT
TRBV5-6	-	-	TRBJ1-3	CASSPGGGSGNTIYF	TGTGCCAGCAGCCCAGGAGGGGGCTCTGGAAACACCATATATTTT
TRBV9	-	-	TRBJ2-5	CASSPWAREETQYF	TGTGCCAGCAGCCCGTGGGCCCGGGAGGAGACCCAGTACTTC
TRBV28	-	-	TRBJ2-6	CASSPPAASSGANVLTF	TGTGCCAGCAGCCCCCCGGCAGCATCCTCTGGGGCCAACGTCCTGACTTTC